This TCR beta chain was recovered during a study of blood T cell repertoires in COVID-19. Looking at the study overall: PBMCs, B-cell-depleted T cells, or T cells were the source of the cDNA or gDNA that made up the material.

The V and J ends lost 3 bases and 7 bases respectively, with 12 bases between them. The germline V gene has CDR1 SGHAT and CDR2 FQNNGV. The CDR3 is 13 amino acids. All enrollees were about 18 to 100 years old and from 25 or so US areas. Measured with immunoSEQ multiplex PCR; TCRdb has only the in-frame clones, and not every one. The top ten hold more than 7.5% of the sample, which has about 180,000 clones, roughly 83% seen once. The rearrangement uses TRBV11-2 and TRBJ1-1, with D possibly TRBD1 on 6 matching bases. The sequencing input was PBMCs or T cells enriched from blood (not recorded which). This TCR derives from a young woman who had recovered from COVID-19. This chain's CDR3 is CASSLRDTFEAFF. The CDR3 nucleotides are TGTGCCAGCAGCTTGAGGGACACCTTTGAAGCTTTCTTT.